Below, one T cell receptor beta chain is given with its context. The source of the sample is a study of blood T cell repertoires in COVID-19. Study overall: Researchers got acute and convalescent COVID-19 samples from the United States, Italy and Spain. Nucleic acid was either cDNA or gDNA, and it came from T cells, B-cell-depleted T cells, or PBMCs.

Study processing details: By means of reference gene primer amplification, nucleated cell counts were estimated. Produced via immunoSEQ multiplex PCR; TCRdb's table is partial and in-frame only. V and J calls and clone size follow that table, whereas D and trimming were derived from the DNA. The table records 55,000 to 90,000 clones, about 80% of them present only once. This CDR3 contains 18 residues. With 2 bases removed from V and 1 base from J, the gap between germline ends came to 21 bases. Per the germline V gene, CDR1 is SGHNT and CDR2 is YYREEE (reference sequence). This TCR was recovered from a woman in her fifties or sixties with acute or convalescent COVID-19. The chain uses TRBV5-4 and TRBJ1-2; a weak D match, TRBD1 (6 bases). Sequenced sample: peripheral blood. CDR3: CASSFSQGPTLNNYGYTF. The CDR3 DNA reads TGTGCCAGCAGCTTTTCCCAGGGGCCGACGCTTAATAACTATGGCTACACCTTC.